This T cell receptor (beta chain) stems from a study of blood T cell repertoires in COVID-19. Germline V lookup: CDR1 MNHEY, CDR2 SVGEGT. J gave up 7 bases and V 0 bases, and 4 bases lay outside the gene matches. The CDR3 is made up of 15 amino acids. The data were produced by immunoSEQ multiplex PCR, yet TCRdb's version contains in-frame clones alone and is incomplete. This table holds 100,000 to 150,000 clones, 65% to 90% found once. The material sequenced was peripheral blood. The chain uses TRBV6-2 or TRBV6-3 and TRBJ1-5; TRBD1 agrees at 9 bases. The receptor was isolated from a woman aged 80 or over with acute or convalescent COVID-19. CDR3 in DNA: TGTGCCAGCAGTTACTCGGCCACAGGGGGCCAGCCCCAGCATTTT. It yields the protein CASSYSATGGQPQHF.